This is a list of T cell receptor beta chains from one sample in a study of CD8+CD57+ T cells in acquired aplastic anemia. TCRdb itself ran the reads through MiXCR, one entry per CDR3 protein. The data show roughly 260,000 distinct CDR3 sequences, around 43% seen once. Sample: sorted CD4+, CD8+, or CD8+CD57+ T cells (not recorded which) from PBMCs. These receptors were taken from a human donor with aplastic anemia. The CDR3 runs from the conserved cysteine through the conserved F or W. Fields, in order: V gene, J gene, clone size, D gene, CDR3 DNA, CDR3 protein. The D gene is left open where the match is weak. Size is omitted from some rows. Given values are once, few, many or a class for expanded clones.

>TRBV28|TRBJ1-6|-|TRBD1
TGTGCCAGCAGTGATGGACAGGGACGTAATTCACCCCTCCACTTT
CASSDGQGRNSPLHF
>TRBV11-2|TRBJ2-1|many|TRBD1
TGTGCCAGCAGCGAGCGGACAGGGGGAGATGAGCAGTTCTTC
CASSERTGGDEQFF
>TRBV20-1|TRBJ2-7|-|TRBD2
TGCAGTGGGGGCGGGGGGGACTCCTACGAGCAGTACTTC
CSGGGGDSYEQYF
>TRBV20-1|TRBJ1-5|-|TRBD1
TGCAGTGCTCCTCTCCGACAGGGACTAGGCAATCAGCCCCAGCATTTT
CSAPLRQGLGNQPQHF
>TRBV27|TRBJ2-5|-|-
TGTGCCAGCAAGAGGGCAGGGAAGGAGACCCAGTACTTC
CASKRAGKETQYF
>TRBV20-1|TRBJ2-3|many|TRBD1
TGCAGCGAAACAGGGGTCGGCACAGATACGCAGTATTTT
CSETGVGTDTQYF
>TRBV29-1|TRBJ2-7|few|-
TGCAGCGTTGAAGATCGTTGGGGAGACTACGAGCAGTACTTC
CSVEDRWGDYEQYF
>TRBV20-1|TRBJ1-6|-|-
TGCAGTGCTAGAGATCTGAAGGGCCATAATTCACCCCTCCACTTT
CSARDLKGHNSPLHF
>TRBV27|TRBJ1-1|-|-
TGTGCCAGCAGTTCCCCCTGGGGAGTCGCTGAAGCTTTCTTT
CASSSPWGVAEAFF
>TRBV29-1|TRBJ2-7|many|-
TGCAGCGTTGGTGGCGGCAACTCCTACGAGCAGTACTTC
CSVGGGNSYEQYF
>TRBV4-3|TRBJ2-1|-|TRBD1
TGCGCCAGCAGCCAAGAGGGACAGGTTTACAATGAGCAGTTCTTC
CASSQEGQVYNEQFF
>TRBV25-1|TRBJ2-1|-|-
TGTGCCAGCAGTTACCGGGGTAGTGAGCAGTCCTTC
CASSYRGSEQSF
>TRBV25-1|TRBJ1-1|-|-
TGTGCCAGCAGTGAAAGCGGGATACTACCCACTGAAGCTTTCTTT
CASSESGILPTEAFF
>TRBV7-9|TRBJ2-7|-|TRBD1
TGTGCCAGCTCGTCCCCCGGGACAGCCTACGAGCAGTACTTC
CASSSPGTAYEQYF
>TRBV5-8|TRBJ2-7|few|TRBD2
TGTGCCAGCAGGACGGGAGGGCCGAGCTACGAGCAGTACTTC
CASRTGGPSYEQYF
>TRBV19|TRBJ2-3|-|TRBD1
TGTGCCAGTACTCCGAGGACAGGGCCGACAGGTACGCAGTATTTT
CASTPRTGPTGTQYF
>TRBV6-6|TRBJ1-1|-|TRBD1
TGTGCCAGCAGCAGAAACAGGGGCGAGAACACTGAAGCTTTCTTT
CASSRNRGENTEAFF
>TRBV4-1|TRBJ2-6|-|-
TGCGCCAGCAGCCAAGGTGGGAAGGGGGGGGCCAACGTCCTGACTTTC
CASSQGGKGGANVLTF
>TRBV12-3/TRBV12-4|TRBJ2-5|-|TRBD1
TGTGCCAGCAGTTCACAGGGGGCTAGGGAGACCCAGTACTTC
CASSSQGARETQYF
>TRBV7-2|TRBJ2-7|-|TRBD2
TGTGCCAGCAGCTTGGGCGTAGCGGGAAGGCAGTACTTC
CASSLGVAGRQYF
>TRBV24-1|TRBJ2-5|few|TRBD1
TGTGCCACCAGTAGGACAGGAGGAGGCTCGGGGACCCAGTACTTC
CATSRTGGGSGTQYF
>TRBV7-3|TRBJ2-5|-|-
TGTGCCAGCAGCTCTGGGTCGGGGGAGACCCAGTACTTC
CASSSGSGETQYF
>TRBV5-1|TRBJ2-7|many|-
TGCGCCAGCGGAAAGGGACTCGCATTATCCTACGAGCAGTACTTC
CASGKGLALSYEQYF
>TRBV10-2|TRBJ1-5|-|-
TGCGCCAGCAGTGTCAGCCTTAGCAATCAGCCCCAGCATTTT
CASSVSLSNQPQHF
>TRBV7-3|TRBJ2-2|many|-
TGTGCCAGCAGCCCACGACCGAGGGGGGAGCTGTTTTTT
CASSPRPRGELFF
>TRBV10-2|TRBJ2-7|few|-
TGCGCCAGCAGTGATGGGGGATCAATTTACTACGAGCAGTACTTC
CASSDGGSIYYEQYF
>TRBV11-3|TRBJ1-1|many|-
TGTGCCAGCAGCTTAGGGAGGAGGGCTGAAGCTTTCTTT
CASSLGRRAEAFF
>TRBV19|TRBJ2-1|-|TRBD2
TGTGCCAGTAGTATAGATCAGCGGGAGAGCTCCTACAATGAGCAGTTCTTC
CASSIDQRESSYNEQFF
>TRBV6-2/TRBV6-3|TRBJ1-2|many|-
TGTGCCAGCAGTTACTCGTGGGGACTGGGCTACACCTTC
CASSYSWGLGYTF
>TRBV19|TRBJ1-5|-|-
TGTGCCAGTGGGGGGGGTGGTGACAATCAGCCCCAGCATTTT
CASGGGGDNQPQHF
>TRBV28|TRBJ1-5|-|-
TGTGCCAGCACCCGTAGCAGCTGGGCGGATAGCAATCAGCCCCAGCATTTT
CASTRSSWADSNQPQHF
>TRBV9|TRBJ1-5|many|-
TGTGCCAGCAGCTCCCTACCTTATAGCAATCAGCCCCAGCATTTT
CASSSLPYSNQPQHF
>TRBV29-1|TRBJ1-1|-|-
TGCAGCGTTGATCCGGGCCAGTCAGCCGGGGGGGTAGCTTTCTTT
CSVDPGQSAGGVAFF
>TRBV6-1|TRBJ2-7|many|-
TGTGCCAGCATGATATCCTACGAGCAGTACTTC
CASMISYEQYF
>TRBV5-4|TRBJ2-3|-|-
TGTGCCAGCAGCTGGGACGGAGCCCCCGGAGATACGCAGTATTTT
CASSWDGAPGDTQYF
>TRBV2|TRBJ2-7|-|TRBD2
TGTGCCAGCAGTTACGGGGGGGAAGACTACGAGCAGTACTTC
CASSYGGEDYEQYF
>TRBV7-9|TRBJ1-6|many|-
TGTGCCAGCAGTTTAGCTGGTGGTGATTCACCCCTCCACTTT
CASSLAGGDSPLHF
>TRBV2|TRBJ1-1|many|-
TGTGCCAGCCGCCTCGGGGGCAAGAACACTGAAGCTTTCTTT
CASRLGGKNTEAFF
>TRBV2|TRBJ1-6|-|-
TGTGCCAGCACCCTGGGTCCTCAACTCCACTTT
CASTLGPQLHF
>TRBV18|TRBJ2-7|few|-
TGTGCCAGCTCCCAAAGGACAGCCGAACACGAGCAGTACTTC
CASSQRTAEHEQYF
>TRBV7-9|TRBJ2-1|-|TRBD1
TGTGCCAGCAGCTTAGCGATGGGACAGGGGTTCAATGAGCAGTTCTTC
CASSLAMGQGFNEQFF
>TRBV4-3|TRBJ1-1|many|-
TGCGCCAGCAGCCAAGATTTCTCCCGGAACACTGAAGCTTTCTTT
CASSQDFSRNTEAFF
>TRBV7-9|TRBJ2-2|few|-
TGTGCCAGCAGCTTAGCCCCAGGGTACCAGCGGGAGCTGTTTTTT
CASSLAPGYQRELFF
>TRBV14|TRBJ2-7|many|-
TGTGCCAGCAGCCCCTTTGATCAGGGGTGGGAGCAGTACTTC
CASSPFDQGWEQYF
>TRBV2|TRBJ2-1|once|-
TGTGCCAGCAGTGAAATGCGGAATGAGCAGTTCTTC
CASSEMRNEQFF
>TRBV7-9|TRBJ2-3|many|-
TGTGCCAGCAGCCCCCGCCCGCCAGATACGCAGTATTTT
CASSPRPPDTQYF
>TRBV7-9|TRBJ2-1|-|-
TGTGCCAGCAACACAAGGATGGATGAGCAGTTCTTC
CASNTRMDEQFF
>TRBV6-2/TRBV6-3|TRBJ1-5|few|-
TGTGCCAGCAGTTACGTCGCTGAAAACCTATATAGCAATCAGCCCCAGCATTTT
CASSYVAENLYSNQPQHF
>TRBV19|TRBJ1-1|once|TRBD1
TGTGCCAGTAGTACCCAGACAGGGCGGACTGAAGCTTTCTTT
CASSTQTGRTEAFF
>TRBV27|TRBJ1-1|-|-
TGTGCCAGCAGTTTAGGATTCCAGGGGACCACTGAAGCTTTCTTT
CASSLGFQGTTEAFF
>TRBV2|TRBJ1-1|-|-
TGTGCCAGCAGCGGAGCGTGGGGGGTAACTGAAGCTTTCTTT
CASSGAWGVTEAFF
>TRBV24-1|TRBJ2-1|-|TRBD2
TGTGCCACCAGTGATTTGGTCCCGAGACTAGCGGGAGGGCCGGGTGAGCAGTTCTTC
CATSDLVPRLAGGPGEQFF
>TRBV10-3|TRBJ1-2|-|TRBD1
TGTGCCATCAGCTCGGGACAGGCAGCCTATGGCTACACCTTC
CAISSGQAAYGYTF
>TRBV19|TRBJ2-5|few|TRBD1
TGTGCCAGTAGTCTTGGGACAGGGGGAGAGACCCAGTACTTC
CASSLGTGGETQYF
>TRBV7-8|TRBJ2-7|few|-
TGTGCCAGCAGCTCCTACGGGACGTCCTACGAGCAGTACTTC
CASSSYGTSYEQYF
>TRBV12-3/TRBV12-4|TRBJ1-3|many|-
TGTGCCAGCAGTTCGGACAGACCTGGAAACACCATATATTTT
CASSSDRPGNTIYF